The T cell receptor beta chain described here comes from a study of CXCR3-negative and CXCR3-positive naive CD8 T cells. Study conclusions and caveats: Higher TRB CDR3 hydrophobicity marked CXCR3-positive naive cells relative to CXCR3-negative naive cells. Both naive subsets showed comparably high diversity, and memory CD8+ cells showed much lower diversity. Because surface CD5 did not distinguish the naive subsets, TCR strength was inferred from TRB CDR3 properties.

Naive CD8+ T cells showed a CD45RO-CCR7+CD27+CD95- phenotype. The TRB libraries of cDNA were built by UMI-labeled 5' RACE. TCRdb reprocessed the 5' RACE reads and keeps a single row for each CDR3 protein, giving no DNA. This sample's table reports some 110,000 distinct CDR3 sequences. The CDR3 sequence is 17 residues long. The germline V gene has CDR1 MDHEN and CDR2 SYDVKM. Turning to this clonotype: Its cognate antigen is unknown.

This clonotype was sampled from a human donor in good health. Some clones in this sample may be carry-over from other donors' samples. Sequenced input: naive CXCR3+ CD8+ T cells from blood. Regarding subset: CD45RO-CCR7+CD27+CD95- naive CD8+ T cells expressing CXCR3 (TNR3+). The rearrangement uses TRBV28 and TRBJ1-6. CDR3 in amino acids: CASSSRTVFSYNSPLHF.